This T cell receptor (beta chain) was recovered during a study of T-cell reconstitution after alpha-beta-depleted transplantation in children. Study-wide results and caveats: TCRbeta diversity was high at day 60 in some patients (a result of surviving recipient T cells and thymic progenitors). Several hundred expanded graft clones reportedly were the source of alpha-beta T cells about two months after transplant. Newly generated T cells supplied most T-cell counts and diversity one year post-transplant.

Preparing the TCRbeta library involved the use of unique molecular identifiers. TCRdb used MiXCR to reprocess the PCR reads, holding one entry per CDR3 protein. The sample carries hundreds of thousands of distinct CDR3 sequences, around 15% recorded once. There are a few counts of this clonotype. As yet, its antigen is unknown. At one end the junction does not follow the germline gene, possibly because of a read error. CDR3 length: 13 residues. Per the germline V gene, CDR1 is MGHRA and CDR2 is YSYEKL. The chain combines TRBV4-1 with TRBJ2-3; D is ambiguous. The clonotype was recovered from a male patient younger than 18 who had a stem cell transplant for acute lymphoblastic leukemia, so the T cells may come from the graft donor. The sample here was PBMCs, mostly from graft donor cells, taken 360 days after TCRalphabeta/CD19-depleted stem cell transplant. For the CDR3, the DNA is TGCGCCAGCAGCCAAGACTTAGCCCCGACGCGGTATTTT. This sequence encodes CASSQDLAPTRYF.